These T cell receptor beta chains were read from a single sample in a study of blood T cells in healthy people across ages. TCRdb analysed the 5' RACE reads with MiXCR anew, one entry per CDR3 protein. The sample consists of roughly 900,000 distinct CDR3 sequences, 29% of them appearing once. The sequenced material came from blood. The origin of the receptors is a woman of 80 years or more in good health. Each CDR3 is given with its conserved first and last residue. The D gene is left open where the match is weak. Expanded clones get a size class; other rows say once, few or many, or leave the size out.

J gene,D gene,CDR3 length,clone size,V gene,CDR3 DNA,CDR3 protein
TRBJ1-1,-,16,few,TRBV6-6,TGTGCCAGCAGTTACAGTCAGGGAGGGTTAGGCACTGAAGCTTTCTTT,CASSYSQGGLGTEAFF
TRBJ2-7,TRBD1,14,many,TRBV7-9,TGTGCCAGCAGACCCGGGACAGGGGGCTACGAGCAGTACTTC,CASRPGTGGYEQYF
TRBJ2-7,-,13,many,TRBV28,TGTGCCAGCAGTGACCTGGGGGTATACGAGCAGTACTTC,CASSDLGVYEQYF
TRBJ2-6,TRBD1,18,many,TRBV6-2/TRBV6-3,TGTGCCAGCAGCCTCCGACAGGGGAGGAACTCTGGGGCCAACGTCCTGACTTTC,CASSLRQGRNSGANVLTF
TRBJ2-1,TRBD2,16,many,TRBV12-3/TRBV12-4,TGTGCCAGCAGTGCCGCGACTAGCGGGGGAGGCAATGAGCAGTTCTTC,CASSAATSGGGNEQFF
TRBJ1-2,-,12,many,TRBV3-1,TGTGCCAGCAGCCCTCCGAACTCTGGCTACACCTTC,CASSPPNSGYTF
TRBJ2-1,TRBD2,14,many,TRBV7-9,TGTGCCAGTCATCAGGGGACTAGCGTCAGTGAGCAGTTCTTC,CASHQGTSVSEQFF
TRBJ2-7,-,13,many,TRBV30,TGTGCCTGGAGTGTGTCAGGGCCTTACGAGCAGTACTTC,CAWSVSGPYEQYF
TRBJ2-2,-,14,few,TRBV3-1,TGTGCCAGCCTACGTCAGGGAAACACCGGGGAGCTGTTTTTT,CASLRQGNTGELFF
TRBJ2-1,-,14,many,TRBV7-9,TGTGCCAGCAGCTTAGGTATTTCCTACAATGAGCAGTTCTTC,CASSLGISYNEQFF
TRBJ1-2,TRBD1,16,many,TRBV6-2/TRBV6-3,TGTGCCAGCACACCGGCCCGACAGGGGGTTACATATGGCTACACCTTC,CASTPARQGVTYGYTF
TRBJ1-5,-,12,-,TRBV6-2/TRBV6-3,TGTACCAGCGCTTTAGGCAATCAGCCCCAGCATTTT,CTSALGNQPQHF
TRBJ1-2,TRBD1,11,-,TRBV2,TGTGCCAGCAGTAGGGACAGGGGCTACACCTTC,CASSRDRGYTF
TRBJ1-5,TRBD1,13,-,TRBV30,TGTGCCTGGAGTGTACAGGGGGCACAGCCCCAGCATTTT,CAWSVQGAQPQHF
TRBJ1-5,TRBD1,16,-,TRBV24-1,TGTGCCACCAGCCCGGGGGACAGGGGCGACAATCAGCCCCAGCATTTT,CATSPGDRGDNQPQHF